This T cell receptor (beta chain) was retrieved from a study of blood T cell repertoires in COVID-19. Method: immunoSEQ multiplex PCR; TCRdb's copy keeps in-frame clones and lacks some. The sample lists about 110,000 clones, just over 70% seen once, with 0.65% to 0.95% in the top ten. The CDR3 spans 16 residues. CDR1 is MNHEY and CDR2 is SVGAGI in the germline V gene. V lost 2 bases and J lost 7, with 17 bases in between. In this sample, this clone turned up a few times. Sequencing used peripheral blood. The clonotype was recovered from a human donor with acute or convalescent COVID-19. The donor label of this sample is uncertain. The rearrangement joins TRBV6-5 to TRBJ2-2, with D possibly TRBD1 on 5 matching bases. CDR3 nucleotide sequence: TGTGCCAGCAGTTACGGGCGGACAAAGAGAGTCGGGGAGCTGTTTTTT. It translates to CASSYGRTKRVGELFF.